A selection of T cell receptor beta chains follows, all from one sample in a study of human T cells and chemical hapten exposure. TCRdb itself ran the RACE reads through MiXCR, one entry per CDR3 protein. The sample consists of around 110,000 distinct CDR3 sequences, roughly 12% of them appearing once. Sequencing used whole blood, obtained in connection with sensitization to the hapten diphenylcyclopropenone (DPC). Source of these receptors: a woman between 50 and 59 years old with alopecia areata. Some clones in this sample may be carry-over from other donors' samples. Each CDR3 is given with its conserved first and last residue. Some rows mark clone size as missing; the rest say once, few, many or name a class of expanded clone.

V: TRBV12-5
J: TRBJ1-2
size: many
CDR3: CASGLGPDVSYGYTF

V: TRBV28
J: TRBJ2-5
size: many
CDR3: CASSLQRSQYF

V: TRBV29-1
J: TRBJ2-3
size: .
CDR3: CSVVPEEDTQYF

V: TRBV18
J: TRBJ1-1
size: few
CDR3: CASSPQGQMDTEAFF

V: TRBV7-9
J: TRBJ1-6
size: many
CDR3: CASSLEGRSPLHF

V: TRBV12-3/TRBV12-4
J: TRBJ1-1
size: .
CDR3: CASTPSLEGTEAFF

V: TRBV12-3/TRBV12-4
J: TRBJ1-2
size: .
CDR3: CASSRPDRLYGYTF

V: TRBV7-6
J: TRBJ1-1
size: many
CDR3: CASSLALSSEAFF

V: TRBV18
J: TRBJ2-1
size: few
CDR3: CASSPRVAGGISYNEQFF

V: TRBV28
J: TRBJ2-1
size: many
CDR3: CASSLHEQFF